Listed here are 5 T cell receptor beta chains from one sample, sequenced in a study of T-cell reconstitution after alpha-beta-depleted transplantation in children. For TCRbeta, the library was prepared with unique molecular identifiers. Each CDR3 protein is one row after TCRdb ran MiXCR on the PCR reads. The repertoire includes 200,000 to 250,000 distinct CDR3 sequences, under 30% of them detected once, and about 5% sits in the top ten. The sequencing used PBMCs, mostly from graft donor cells, collected 360 days after TCRalphabeta/CD19-depleted stem cell transplant. The receptors were sampled from a female patient aged 2 to 10 who had a stem cell transplant for congenital amegakaryocytic thrombocytopenia, so the T cells may come from the graft donor.

This clonotype was observed a few times. The chain joins TRBV9 to TRBJ1-2, with no clear D. CDR3 size: 12 residues. V dropped 7 bases and J dropped 2 bases, with 9 bases sitting between them. Germline lookup yields CDR1 SGDLS and CDR2 YYNGEE. The CDR3 region is CASGQENYGYTF. DNA of the CDR3: TGTGCCAGCGGGCAGGAGAACTATGGCTACACCTTC.

This rearrangement joins TRBV20-1 to TRBJ1-5, with 7 bases that match TRBD1. The CDR3 length is 13 residues. J lost 9 bases, V lost 6 bases, and 11 bases had no gene match. Germline V lookup: CDR1 DFQATT, CDR2 SNEGSKA (reference sequence). The CDR3 DNA follows: TGCAGTGCCGTAGGACAGGACCTAGGGCCCCAGCATTTT. It codes for CSAVGQDLGPQHF.

V gene TRBV20-1 combines with J gene TRBJ2-5; D call uncertain. CDR3 length equals 12 residues. Per germline, CDR1 DFQATT and CDR2 SNEGSKA (reference sequence). The ends were cut back, 4 bases at V and 5 bases at J, with 11 bases in the middle. The CDR3 sequence: CSATAPPETQYF. CDR3 DNA: TGCAGTGCTACGGCCCCTCCGGAGACCCAGTACTTC.

The V call is TRBV18, the J call TRBJ2-5; 10 nucleotides align to TRBD2. The CDR3 totals 14 residues. The germline gives CDR1 KGHSH, CDR2 LQKENI. V lost 4 bases and J lost 1; bases outside the gene matches: 0. Here the CDR3 reads CASSQREGQETQYF. In nucleotides, the CDR3 is TGTGCCAGCTCACAGCGGGAGGGCCAAGAGACCCAGTACTTC. The variable domain in full, completed from reference TRBV18 and TRBJ2-5, reads NAGVMQNPRHLVRRRGQEARLRCSPMKGHSHVYWYRQLPEEGLKFMVYLQKENIIDESGMPKERFSAEFPKEGPSILRIQQVVRGDSAAYFCASSQREGQETQYFGPGTRLLVL.

In this sample, this clonotype turned up a few times. The V and J genes are TRBV20-1 and TRBJ2-3; 9 positions match TRBD2. Germline V lookup: CDR1 DFQATT, CDR2 SNEGSKA (reference sequence). V lost 6 bases to trimming and J lost 0 bases; unmatched junction nucleotides: 10. This CDR3 spans 16 amino acids. In DNA form, the CDR3 reads TGCAGTGCCCCACCATCGACTAGCGGAAGCACAGATACGCAGTATTTT. Protein sequence: CSAPPSTSGSTDTQYF.